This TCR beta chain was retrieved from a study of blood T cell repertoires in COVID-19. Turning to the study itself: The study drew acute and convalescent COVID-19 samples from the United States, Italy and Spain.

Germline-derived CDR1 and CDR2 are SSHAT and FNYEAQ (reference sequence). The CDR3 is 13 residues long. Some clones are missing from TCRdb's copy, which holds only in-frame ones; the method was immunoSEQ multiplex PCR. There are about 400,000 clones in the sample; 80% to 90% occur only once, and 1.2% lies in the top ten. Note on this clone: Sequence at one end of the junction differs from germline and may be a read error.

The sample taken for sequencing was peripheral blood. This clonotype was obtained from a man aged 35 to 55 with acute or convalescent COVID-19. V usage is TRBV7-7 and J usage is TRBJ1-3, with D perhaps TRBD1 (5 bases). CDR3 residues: CASSSRVGNTIYF. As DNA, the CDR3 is TGTGCTAGCAGCAGCAGGGTTGGAAACACCATATATTTT.